This T cell receptor beta chain was identified in a study of T cell responses to AZD1222 COVID-19 vaccine. Notes on this clone: Its antigen is still unknown.

Study-level points and caveats: Vaccine-related CD4 TCRs covered spike, predominating at 160-218 and 743-854. Recipients of two AZD1222 doses showed rising Spike-specific TCR breadth and depth. Donors were largely white British and mainly female; clonal diversity was possibly underestimated.

CDR1 and CDR2 from the germline V gene are LNHDA and SQIVND (reference sequence). This CDR3 region has 16 residues. V was clipped by 0 bases and J by 4 bases; unmatched bases: 6. The assay was immunoSEQ multiplex PCR, and TCRdb's table has in-frame clones only and misses some. The sample lists around 100,000 clones, 87% occurring once. The specimen was peripheral blood, collected on day 0 of AZD1222 vaccination. The chain joins TRBV19 to TRBJ1-3; 7 bases line up with TRBD1. This sequence was found in an adult in good health. CDR3 in DNA: TGTGCCAGTAGTATAGAGGGGACAGAGTCCGGAAACACCATATATTTT. Its translation: CASSIEGTESGNTIYF.